These 4 T cell receptor beta chains originate from one sample sequenced in a study of cytomegalovirus exposure and HLA in healthy donors. The study ran its PCR with 60 Vbeta and 13 Jbeta primers. The assay was immunoSEQ multiplex PCR, and TCRdb's table has in-frame clones only and misses some. Of about 130,000 clones detected, about three quarters appear once; the ten largest clones hold around 14%. The sample was PBMCs. These receptors were taken from a woman aged 60-70 years in good health and CMV-seropositive.

The chain recombines TRBV4-2 with TRBJ2-2, with TRBD2 matching over 7 bases. In germline, CDR1 is LGHNA, CDR2 YNFKEQ. The CDR3 is 16 amino acids. Losses at the gene ends were 0 bases for V and 1 base for J; bases not matched to a gene: 2. CDR3 residues: CASSQEASGNTGELFF. The CDR3 DNA is TGTGCCAGCAGCCAAGAGGCTAGCGGGAACACCGGGGAGCTGTTTTTT.

The rearrangement links TRBV9 to TRBJ2-5; a possible D gene is TRBD2 (5 bases). The CDR3 has 13 amino acids. With 4 bases removed from V and 2 bases from J, the gap between germline ends came to 9 bases. The V gene's germline CDR1 is SGDLS and CDR2 YYNGEE. CDR3 amino acids: CASSKSGQETQYF. CDR3 bases: TGTGCCAGCAGCAAGAGCGGACAAGAGACCCAGTACTTC.

This sequence joins TRBV29-1 and TRBJ1-1; D is unresolved. Germline V gene data show CDR1 as SQVTM and CDR2 as ANQGSEA. This CDR3 is built from 11 residues. V was cut by 8 bases and J by 2 bases, with 9 bases left in between. CDR3 in amino acids: CSMRGNTEAFF. CDR3 nucleotide sequence: TGCAGCATGAGAGGTAACACTGAAGCTTTCTTT.

The chain recombines TRBV29-1 with TRBJ2-5; the D is unclear. The J call is in doubt because the DNA end fits TRBJ2-7 better. From germline, CDR1 is SQVTM and CDR2 ANQGSEA. CDR3 length: 14 amino acids. For the CDR3, the DNA is TGCAGCGTGATATCCCAGGATCAGGCCTACGAGCAGTACTTC. Translated, it gives CSVISQDQAYEQYF.